This T cell receptor beta chain was recovered during a study of cytomegalovirus exposure and HLA in healthy donors. General study findings and limits: TCR beta V- and J-gene trimming, according to a later analysis, was linked to a missense DCLRE1C variant. According to a later analysis, most TCR beta chains associated with CMV appeared HLA-restricted.

To note about this clone: Its cognate antigen is unknown.

In germline, CDR1 is KGHSH, CDR2 LQKENI. The CDR3 runs to 16 residues. V lost 1 base, J lost 6 bases, and 16 bases lay in between. In the PCR, 60 Vbeta and 13 Jbeta primers were used. In the authors' methods: Among the unique TCR beta chains that a later analysis counted, about 85 million in all, 10 million to 11 million were shared. The data were produced by immunoSEQ multiplex PCR, yet TCRdb's version contains in-frame clones alone and is incomplete. V and J calls and clone size follow that table, whereas D and trimming were derived from the DNA. The sample lists 100,000 or so clones; 80% were seen once.

The chain joins TRBV18 to TRBJ1-3; no reliable D call. The sequencing input was PBMCs. This TCR came from a man aged 25-40 years in good health and CMV-seropositive. DNA of the CDR3: TGTGCCAGCTCACCACGTCCACAGAGCTTGGAAAACACCATATATTTT. Translation: CASSPRPQSLENTIYF.